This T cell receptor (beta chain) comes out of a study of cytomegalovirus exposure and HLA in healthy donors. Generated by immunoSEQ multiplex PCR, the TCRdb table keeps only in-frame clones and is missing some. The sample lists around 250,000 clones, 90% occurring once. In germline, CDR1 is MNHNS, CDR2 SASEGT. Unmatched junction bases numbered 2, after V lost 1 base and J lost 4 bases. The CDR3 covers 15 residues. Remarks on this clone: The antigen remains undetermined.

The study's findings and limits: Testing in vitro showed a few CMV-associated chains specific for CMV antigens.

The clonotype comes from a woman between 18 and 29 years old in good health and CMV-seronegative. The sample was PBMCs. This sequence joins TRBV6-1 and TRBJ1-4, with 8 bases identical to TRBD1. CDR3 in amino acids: CASSEVGQGNEKLFF. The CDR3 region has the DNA TGTGCCAGCAGTGAAGTCGGACAGGGTAATGAAAAACTGTTTTTT.